The TCR beta chain described here comes from a study of blood T cell repertoires in COVID-19 (dated by TCRdb to 2018 to 2021). Some background on the complete study: Samples from collaborators originated in the United States, Italy and Spain and spanned both the acute and convalescent phases of COVID-19. The samples were drawn from the first 160 participants of the ongoing ImmuneRACE study and from some 1,300 subjects provided by 6 global collaborators. Where HLA class I and class II types were available, the types were taken from metadata supplied by the sample provider, not from assay-based typing. Deeply sampled blood TCRbeta repertoires from subjects exposed to, actively infected with, or recovered from COVID-19 were included in the dataset. Sample metadata almost always included a de-identified subject ID, COVID-19 status, age in years and sex. A freely available public database, intended as a resource for researchers studying the immune response to SARS-CoV-2, is where the repertoires were released. The prospective study material was composed of cDNA or gDNA derived from T cells, B-cell-depleted T cells, or PBMCs.

The CDR3 runs 14 amino acids, cysteine and phenylalanine included. The only DNA kept is the CDR3, 42 bases in frame from the first base. V and J are truncated by 6 bases and 9 bases respectively, leaving an intervening sequence of 18 bases. Based on the germline V gene (reference sequence), the CDR1 and CDR2 sequences are MNHEY and SMNVEV. Participants in the prospective study were enrolled through a virtual design, were aged 18 to 89 years, and lived in under 25 United States geographic areas. To assign participants to cohorts, the prospective study relied on clinical history that participants themselves reported in a screening survey and a study questionnaire. Recovered participants in ImmuneRACE Cohort 3 were defined as having two consecutive negative NP/OP PCR tests, clearance from a healthcare professional, or resolution of symptoms. In the prospective study, mobile phlebotomists collected whole blood, serum and a nasopharyngeal or oropharyngeal swab from each participant. Prospective study participants could optionally give additional blood draws and questionnaires over a roughly 2-month period. Before DNA extraction, prospective study blood samples were shipped either frozen or at room temperature.

The immunoSEQ Assay, a bias-controlled multiplex PCR, was used to amplify TCRbeta CDR3 regions from genomic DNA. Processing in the source paper ran as follows. Within the assay, amplification of reference gene primers was used to estimate how many nucleated cells each sample contained. To quantify the absolute abundance of each unique TCRbeta CDR3 rearrangement, sequence reads were collapsed and filtered. For each sample, productive Simpson clonality was calculated as the square root of Simpson's diversity index across productive rearrangements. In its TCRdb copy, this immuneACCESS table keeps in-frame sequences only and misses some clones. Where compared with another copy, unresolved V genes explain less than half of these, and the others have no known cause. Clone size and the V and J calls come from that table; the DNA yielded D and trimming. The sample data list roughly 220,000 clones, and around 80% of these were observed just once. About 15% of the sample lies in the top ten.

The full study reports these points: How much clinical and demographic metadata was included differed by source and by participant, and the metadata was provided uncurated.

This clone was seen only once. What this receptor recognizes is not known. Base qualities are not at hand, and no much larger clone is one base apart. The chain links TRBV27 with TRBJ2-1; no D gene call is confident. Sample: PBMCs or T cells enriched from blood (not recorded which). The receptor's source is a man between 40 and 49 years old who had recovered from COVID-19. For the CDR3, the sequence is CASRLEFPATEQFF. At the DNA level, the sequence is TGTGCCAGCAGGCTGGAGTTCCCAGCCACTGAGCAGTTCTTC.